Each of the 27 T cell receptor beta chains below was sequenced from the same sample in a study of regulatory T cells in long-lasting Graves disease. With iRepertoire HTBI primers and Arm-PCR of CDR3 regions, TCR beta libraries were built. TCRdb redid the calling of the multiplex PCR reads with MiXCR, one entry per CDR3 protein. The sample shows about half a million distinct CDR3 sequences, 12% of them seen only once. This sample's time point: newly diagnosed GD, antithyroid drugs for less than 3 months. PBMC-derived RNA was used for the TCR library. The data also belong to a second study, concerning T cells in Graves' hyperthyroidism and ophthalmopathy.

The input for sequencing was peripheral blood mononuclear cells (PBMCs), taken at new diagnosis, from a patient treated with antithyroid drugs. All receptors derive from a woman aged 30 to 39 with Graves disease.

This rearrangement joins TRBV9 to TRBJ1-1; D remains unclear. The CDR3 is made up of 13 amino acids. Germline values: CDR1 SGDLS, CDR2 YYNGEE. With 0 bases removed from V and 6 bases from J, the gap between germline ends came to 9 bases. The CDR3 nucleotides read TGTGCCAGCAGCGTAGCTCCGGTTGCTGAAGCTTTCTTT. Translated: CASSVAPVAEAFF.

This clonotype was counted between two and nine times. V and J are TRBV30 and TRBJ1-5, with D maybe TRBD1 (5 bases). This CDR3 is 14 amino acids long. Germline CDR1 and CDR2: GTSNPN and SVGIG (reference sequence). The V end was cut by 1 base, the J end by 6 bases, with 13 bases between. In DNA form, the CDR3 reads TGTGCCTGGAGTGAAAAGGGGCCGGTTCAGCCCCAGCATTTT. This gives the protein CAWSEKGPVQPQHF.

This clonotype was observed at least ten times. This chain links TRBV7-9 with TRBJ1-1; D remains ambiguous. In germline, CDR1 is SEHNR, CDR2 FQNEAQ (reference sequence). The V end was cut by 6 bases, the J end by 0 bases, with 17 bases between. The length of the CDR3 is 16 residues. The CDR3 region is CASSPSFVVMNTEAFF. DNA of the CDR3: TGTGCCAGCAGTCCCTCCTTTGTCGTGATGAACACTGAAGCTTTCTTT.

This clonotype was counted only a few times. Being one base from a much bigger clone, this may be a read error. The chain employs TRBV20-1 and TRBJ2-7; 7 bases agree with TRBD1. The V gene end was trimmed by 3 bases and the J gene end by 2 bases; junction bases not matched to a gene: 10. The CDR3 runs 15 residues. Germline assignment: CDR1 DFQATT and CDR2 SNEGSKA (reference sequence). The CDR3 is CSARDGQDTTYEQYV. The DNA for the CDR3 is TGCAGTGCTAGGGACGGACAGGACACTACCTACGAGCAGTACGTC.

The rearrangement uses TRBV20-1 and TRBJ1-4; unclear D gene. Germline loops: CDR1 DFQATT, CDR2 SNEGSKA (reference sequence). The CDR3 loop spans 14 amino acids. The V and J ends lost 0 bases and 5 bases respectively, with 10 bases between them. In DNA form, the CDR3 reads TGCAGTGCTAGAGATAACAGCCAGAATGAAAAACTGTTTTTT. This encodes CSARDNSQNEKLFF.

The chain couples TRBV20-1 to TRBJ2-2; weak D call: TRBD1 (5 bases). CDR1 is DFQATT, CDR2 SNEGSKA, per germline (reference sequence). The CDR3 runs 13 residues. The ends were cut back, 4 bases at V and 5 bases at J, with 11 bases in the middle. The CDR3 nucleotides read TGCAGTGCTACCGGCAGGGCGACCGGGGAGCTGTTTTTT. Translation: CSATGRATGELFF.

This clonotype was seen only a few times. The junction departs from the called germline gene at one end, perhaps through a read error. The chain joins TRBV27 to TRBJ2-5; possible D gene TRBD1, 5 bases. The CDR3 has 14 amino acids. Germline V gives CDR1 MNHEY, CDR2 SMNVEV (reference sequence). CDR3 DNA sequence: TGTGCCAGCAGAAGGATGGCAGGGCAAGAAACCCAGTACTTC. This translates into CASRRMAGQETQYF.

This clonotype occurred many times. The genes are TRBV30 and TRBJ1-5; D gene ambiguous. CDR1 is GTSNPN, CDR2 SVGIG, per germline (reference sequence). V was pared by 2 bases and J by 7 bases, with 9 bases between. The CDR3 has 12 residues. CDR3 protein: CAWSLNGQPQHF. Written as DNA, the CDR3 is TGTGCCTGGAGTCTGAATGGGCAGCCCCAGCATTTT.

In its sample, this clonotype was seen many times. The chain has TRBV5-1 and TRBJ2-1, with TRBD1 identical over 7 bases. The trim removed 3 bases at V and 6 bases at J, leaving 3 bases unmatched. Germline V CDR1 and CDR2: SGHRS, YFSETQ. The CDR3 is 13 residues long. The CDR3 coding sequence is TGCGCCAGCAGCTCCGGACAGGTCAATGAGCAGTTCTTC. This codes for CASSSGQVNEQFF.

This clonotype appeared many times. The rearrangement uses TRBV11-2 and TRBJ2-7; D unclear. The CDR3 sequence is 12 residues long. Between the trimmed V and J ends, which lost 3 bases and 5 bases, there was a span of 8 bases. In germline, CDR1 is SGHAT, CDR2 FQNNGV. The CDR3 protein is CASSFPVNEQYF. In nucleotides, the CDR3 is TGTGCCAGCAGCTTTCCGGTCAACGAGCAGTACTTC.

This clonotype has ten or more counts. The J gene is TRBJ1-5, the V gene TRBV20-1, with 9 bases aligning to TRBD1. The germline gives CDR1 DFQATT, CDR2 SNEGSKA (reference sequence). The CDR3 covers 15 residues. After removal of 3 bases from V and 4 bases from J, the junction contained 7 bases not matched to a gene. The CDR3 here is CSARGDREWNQPQHF. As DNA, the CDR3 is TGCAGTGCTAGGGGGGACAGGGAGTGGAATCAGCCCCAGCATTTT.

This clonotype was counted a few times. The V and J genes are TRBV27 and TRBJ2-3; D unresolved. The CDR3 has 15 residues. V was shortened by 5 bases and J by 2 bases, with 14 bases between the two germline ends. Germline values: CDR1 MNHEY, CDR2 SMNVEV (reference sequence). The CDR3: CASSPGLGVTDTQYF. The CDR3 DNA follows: TGTGCCAGCAGTCCCGGTCTTGGAGTCACAGATACGCAGTATTTT.

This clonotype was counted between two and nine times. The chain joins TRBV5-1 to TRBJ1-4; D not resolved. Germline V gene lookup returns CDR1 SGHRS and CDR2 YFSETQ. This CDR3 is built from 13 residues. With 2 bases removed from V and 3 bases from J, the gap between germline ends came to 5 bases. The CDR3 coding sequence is TGCGCCAGCAGCTTCGGTGCTAATGAAAAACTGTTTTTT. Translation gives CASSFGANEKLFF.

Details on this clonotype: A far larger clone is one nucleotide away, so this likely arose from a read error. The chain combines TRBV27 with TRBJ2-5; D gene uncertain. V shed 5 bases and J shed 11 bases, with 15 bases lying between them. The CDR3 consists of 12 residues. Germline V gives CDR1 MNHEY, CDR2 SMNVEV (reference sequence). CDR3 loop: CASSPNGHEQYF. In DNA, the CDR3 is TGTGCCAGCAGTCCCAACGGCCATGAGCAGTACTTC.

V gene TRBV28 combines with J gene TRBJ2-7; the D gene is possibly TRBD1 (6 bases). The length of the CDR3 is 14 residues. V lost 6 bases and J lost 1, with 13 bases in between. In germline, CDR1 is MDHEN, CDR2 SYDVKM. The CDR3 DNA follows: TGTGCCAGCAGGAATACAGGGCTATCCTACGAGCAGTACTTC. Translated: CASRNTGLSYEQYF.

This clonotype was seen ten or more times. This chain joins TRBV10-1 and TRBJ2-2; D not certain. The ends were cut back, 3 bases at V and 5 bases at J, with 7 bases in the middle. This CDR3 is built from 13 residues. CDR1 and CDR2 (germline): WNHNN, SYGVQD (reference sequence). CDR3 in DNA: TGCGCCAGCAGTGATGTGCTGACCGGGGAGCTGTTTTTT. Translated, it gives CASSDVLTGELFF.

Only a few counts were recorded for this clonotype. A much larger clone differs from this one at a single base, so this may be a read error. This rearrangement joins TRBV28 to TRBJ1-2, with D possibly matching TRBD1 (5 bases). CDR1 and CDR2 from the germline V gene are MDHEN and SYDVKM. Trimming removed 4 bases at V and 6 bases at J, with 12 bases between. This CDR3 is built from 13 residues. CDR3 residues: CASSSGRGNGYTF. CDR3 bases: TGTGCCAGCAGTTCGGGACGGGGAAATGGCTACACCTTC.

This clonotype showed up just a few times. Here the CDR3 reads CASTPGLAGGREQFF. In DNA, the CDR3 is TGTGCCAGCACCCCGGGACTAGCGGGAGGCCGAGAGCAGTTCTTC. This chain joins TRBV28 and TRBJ2-1; TRBD2 matches at 15 bases. The CDR3 length is 15 residues. V shed 7 bases, J shed 10 bases, and the junction held 8 bases outside the gene matches. CDR1 is MDHEN, CDR2 SYDVKM, per germline.

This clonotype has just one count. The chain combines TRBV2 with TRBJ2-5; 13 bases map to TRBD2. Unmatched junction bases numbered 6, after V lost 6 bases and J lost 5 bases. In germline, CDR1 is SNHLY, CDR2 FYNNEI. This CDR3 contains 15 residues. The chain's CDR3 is CASSGLAGDGETQYF. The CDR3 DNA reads TGTGCCAGCAGCGGACTAGCGGGAGATGGGGAGACCCAGTACTTC.

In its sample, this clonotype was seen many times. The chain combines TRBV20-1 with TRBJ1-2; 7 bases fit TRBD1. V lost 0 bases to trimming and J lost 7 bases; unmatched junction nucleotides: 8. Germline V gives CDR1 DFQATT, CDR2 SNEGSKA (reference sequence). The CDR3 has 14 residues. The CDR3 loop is CSARDEGAGSGYTF. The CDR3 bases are TGCAGTGCTAGAGATGAGGGGGCAGGGTCTGGCTACACCTTC.

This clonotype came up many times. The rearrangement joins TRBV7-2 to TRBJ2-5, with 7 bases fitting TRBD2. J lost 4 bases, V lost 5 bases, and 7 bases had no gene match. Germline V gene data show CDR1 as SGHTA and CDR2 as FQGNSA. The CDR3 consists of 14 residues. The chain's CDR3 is CASSGALARETQYF. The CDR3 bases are TGTGCCAGCAGCGGTGCACTAGCGAGAGAGACCCAGTACTTC.

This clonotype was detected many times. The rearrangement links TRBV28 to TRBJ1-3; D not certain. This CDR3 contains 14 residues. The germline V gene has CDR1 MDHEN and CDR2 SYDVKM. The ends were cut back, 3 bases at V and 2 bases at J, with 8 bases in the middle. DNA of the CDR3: TGTGCCAGCAGTTTGCAACATGCTGGAAACACCATATATTTT. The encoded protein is CASSLQHAGNTIYF.

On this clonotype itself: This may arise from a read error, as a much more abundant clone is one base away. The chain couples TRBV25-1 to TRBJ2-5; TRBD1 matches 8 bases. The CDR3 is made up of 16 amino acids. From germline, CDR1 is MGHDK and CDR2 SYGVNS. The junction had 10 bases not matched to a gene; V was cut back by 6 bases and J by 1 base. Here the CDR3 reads CASSRGRTGPQETQYF. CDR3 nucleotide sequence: TGTGCCAGCAGCCGAGGGAGGACAGGGCCCCAAGAGACCCAGTACTTC.

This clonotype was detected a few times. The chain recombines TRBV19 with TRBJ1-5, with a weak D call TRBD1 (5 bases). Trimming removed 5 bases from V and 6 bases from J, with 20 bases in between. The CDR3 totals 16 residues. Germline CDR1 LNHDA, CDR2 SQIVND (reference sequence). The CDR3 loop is CASSLSGRQIGQPQHF. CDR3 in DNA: TGTGCCAGTAGTCTTTCGGGTAGACAGATAGGTCAGCCCCAGCATTTT.

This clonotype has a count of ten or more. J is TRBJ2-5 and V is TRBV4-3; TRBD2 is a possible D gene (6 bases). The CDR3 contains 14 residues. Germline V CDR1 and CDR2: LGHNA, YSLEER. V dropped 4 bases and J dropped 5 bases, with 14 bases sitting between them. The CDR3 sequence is CASSPIVGRETQYF. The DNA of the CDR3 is TGCGCCAGCAGCCCCATTGTGGGGAGGGAGACCCAGTACTTC.

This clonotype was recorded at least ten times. CDR3 sequence reads: CASSQGFEQYF. The CDR3 DNA follows: TGTGCCAGCAGCCAGGGGTTCGAGCAGTACTTC. The chain recombines TRBV7-2 with TRBJ2-7; D perhaps matches TRBD1 (6 bases). The CDR3 has 11 amino acids. V dropped 5 bases and J dropped 6 bases, with 8 bases sitting between them. The germline gives CDR1 SGHTA, CDR2 FQGNSA.

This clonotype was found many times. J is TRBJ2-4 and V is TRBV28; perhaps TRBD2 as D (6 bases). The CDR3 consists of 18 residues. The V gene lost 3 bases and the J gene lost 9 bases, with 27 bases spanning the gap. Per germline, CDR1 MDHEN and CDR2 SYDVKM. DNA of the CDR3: TGTGCCAGCAGTTTTACGGGCTGGAAGGGACGGGACTTGGGCATTCAGTACTTC. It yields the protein CASSFTGWKGRDLGIQYF.